The 5 T cell receptor beta chains in this list originate from one sample, sequenced in a study of control samples from healthy donors and cancer patients. Data came from immunoSEQ multiplex PCR; TCRdb stores just in-frame clones and leaves some out. The sample lists around 25,000 clones, around 90% occurring once. The sample comprised PBMCs. The receptors shown here come from a man aged 45-65 years with lung cancer.

V is TRBV3-1 (or the pseudogene TRBV3-2) and J is TRBJ1-1, with D tentatively TRBD1 (6 bases). The CDR3 loop spans 15 amino acids. Trimming took 0 bases from V and 0 from J, leaving 8 bases between them. The germline gives CDR1 LGHDT, CDR2 YNNKEL (reference sequence). CDR3 coding DNA: TGTGCCAGCAGCCAAGATCAGGGGATGAACACTGAAGCTTTCTTT. It specifies CASSQDQGMNTEAFF.

The chain is built from TRBV19 and TRBJ1-3, with no clear D. Germline assignment: CDR1 LNHDA and CDR2 SQIVND (reference sequence). The V end lost 5 bases, the J end lost 0 bases, and 8 bases lay between the germline ends. The CDR3 extends over 14 amino acids. The CDR3 bases are TGTGCCAGTAGTGGTCCTGCCTCTGGAAACACCATATATTTT. Its protein is CASSGPASGNTIYF.

The chain is built from TRBV4-3 and TRBJ2-5; 11 bases match TRBD1. Germline lookup yields CDR1 LGHNA and CDR2 YSLEER. The ends lost 1 base at V and 1 base at J; junction bases unmatched: 2. CDR3 size: 16 residues. DNA of the CDR3: TGCGCCAGCAGCCAAGTCGGGACAGGGGGCCAAGAGACCCAGTACTTC. Protein: CASSQVGTGGQETQYF.

The chain couples TRBV6-6 to TRBJ1-1, with 9 positions matching TRBD1. V shed 2 bases, J shed 4 bases, and the junction held 2 bases outside the gene matches. The CDR3 length is 14 residues. Germline CDR1 reads MNHNY; CDR2 reads SVGAGI (reference sequence). CDR3 loop: CASSYKGQGTEAFF. The CDR3 DNA follows: TGTGCCAGCAGTTACAAGGGACAGGGCACTGAAGCTTTCTTT.

This chain joins TRBV5-4 and TRBJ1-2; 10 bases fit TRBD1. Germline CDR1 is SGHNT and CDR2 is YYREEE (reference sequence). V gave up 3 bases and J gave up 3 bases; unmatched junction bases: 5. CDR3 length: 15 residues. In DNA form, the CDR3 reads TGTGCCAGCAGCTGGGGGACAGGGGTAGACTATGGCTACACCTTC. Its translation is CASSWGTGVDYGYTF.